Each of the 28 T cell receptor beta chains below was sequenced from the same sample in a study of cytomegalovirus exposure and HLA in healthy donors (dated by TCRdb to 2015 to 2018). The library was obtained by the immunoSEQ multiplex PCR assay. A mixture of 60 forward primers for TCR Vbeta segments and 13 reverse primers for TCR Jbeta segments was used in the multiplex PCR. In its TCRdb copy, this immuneACCESS table keeps in-frame sequences only and misses some clones. Where compared with another copy, unresolved V genes explain less than half of these, and the others have no known cause. The sample's table lists a count of about 170,000 clones. 1% to 1.5% of the sample comes from the top ten. The sequencing sample was made of PBMCs. Every receptor here comes from a woman in her sixties in good health and CMV-seronegative.

Concerning this clone itself: Other DNA sequences of this sample code for an identical CDR3. This rearrangement joins TRBV7-6 to TRBJ1-1; TRBD1 might be the D (6 bases). The germline V gene has CDR1 SGHVS and CDR2 FNYEAQ. V was clipped by 5 bases and J by 1 base, with 8 bases between them. The CDR3 totals 13 residues. CDR3 nucleotide sequence: TGTGCCAGCAGCCTACAGGGGAACACTGAAGCTTTCTTT. Translation: CASSLQGNTEAFF.

The chain joins TRBV5-4 to TRBJ1-3; the D gene is possibly TRBD1 (6 bases). V lost 4 bases, J lost 4 bases, and 12 bases lay in between. Germline V lookup: CDR1 SGHNT, CDR2 YYREEE (reference sequence). The CDR3 length is 14 residues. The CDR3 loop is CASSPDRKGNTIYF. DNA of the CDR3: TGTGCCAGCAGCCCAGACAGGAAGGGAAACACCATATATTTT.

The chain couples TRBV14 to TRBJ1-5; no definite D call. The V gene's germline CDR1 is SGHDN and CDR2 FVKESK. This CDR3 comprises 17 residues. Trimming removed 4 bases from V and 3 bases from J, with 19 bases in between. The CDR3 region is CASSPSYAQDPNQPQHF. The CDR3 coding sequence is TGTGCCAGCAGCCCTTCCTACGCTCAGGATCCCAATCAGCCCCAGCATTTT.

V and J are TRBV6-1 and TRBJ2-3; tentative D call: TRBD2 (6 bases). This CDR3 is built from 14 residues. Germline-derived CDR1 and CDR2 are MNHNS and SASEGT. Trimming cost V 4 bases and J 0 bases, with 8 bases left between them. This CDR3 reads CASSVRGSTDTQYF. Written as DNA, the CDR3 is TGTGCCAGCAGTGTGCGGGGAAGCACAGATACGCAGTATTTT.

The genes are TRBV7-8 and TRBJ1-5; 7 bases are a match to TRBD1. Trimming took 5 bases from V and 6 from J; bases not matched to a gene: 4. Looked up from germline, CDR1 is SGHVS and CDR2 is FQNEAQ. The CDR3 runs 13 residues. The CDR3 DNA follows: TGTGCCAGCAGCCCAGGGGGTGGTCAGCCCCAGCATTTT. Translated: CASSPGGGQPQHF.

This chain links TRBV15 with TRBJ2-2; TRBD2 is a possible D gene (6 bases). The CDR3 covers 17 residues. Trimming took 0 bases from V and 4 from J, leaving 15 bases between them. The germline gives CDR1 LNHNV, CDR2 YYDKDF (reference sequence). The CDR3 nucleotides read TGTGCCACCAGCAGAGATCCGGCTAGCGTTTCCACCGGGGAGCTGTTTTTT. It encodes CATSRDPASVSTGELFF.

The chain links TRBV19 to TRBJ2-2, with D maybe TRBD1 (6 bases). The CDR3 spans 15 residues. The germline V and J ends were trimmed by 4 bases and 6 bases, with 15 bases remaining between them. CDR1 is LNHDA and CDR2 is SQIVND in the germline V gene (reference sequence). CDR3 sequence reads: CASSKTGVRAGELFF. In DNA, the CDR3 is TGTGCCAGTAGTAAGACAGGAGTCCGGGCCGGGGAGCTGTTTTTT. Combining the CDR3 with reference TRBV19 and TRBJ2-2 gives the whole variable domain DGGITQSPKYLFRKEGQNVTLSCEQNLNHDAMYWYRQDPGQGLRLIYYSQIVNDFQKGDIAEGYSVSREKKESFPLTVTSAQKNPTAFYLCASSKTGVRAGELFFGEGSRLTVL.

This chain links TRBV7-2 with TRBJ1-6; no clear D gene. Germline V gene lookup returns CDR1 SGHTA and CDR2 FQGNSA. The CDR3 runs 16 residues. Trimming removed 5 bases from V and 0 bases from J, with 11 bases in between. The CDR3 nucleotides are TGTGCCAGCAGCCCGCAATGGGCCTCCTATAATTCACCCCTCCACTTT. Its protein is CASSPQWASYNSPLHF.

The V call is TRBV2, the J call TRBJ1-1; D uncertain. Trimming stripped 5 bases from V and 1 base from J, with 8 bases between. Per the germline V gene, CDR1 is SNHLY and CDR2 is FYNNEI. This CDR3 is built from 13 residues. CDR3 in amino acids: CASSKTRNTEAFF. The CDR3 coding sequence is TGTGCCAGCAGTAAGACACGGAACACTGAAGCTTTCTTT.

V usage is TRBV5-4 and J usage is TRBJ2-6, with D unresolved. Germline V CDR1 and CDR2: SGHNT, YYREEE (reference sequence). V was pared by 4 bases and J by 0 bases, with 8 bases between. CDR3 size: 15 residues. CDR3 nucleotides: TGTGCCAGCAGCGATAGAAACTCTGGGGCCAACGTCCTGACTTTC. Translated, it gives CASSDRNSGANVLTF.

The chain combines TRBV9 with TRBJ2-7; perhaps TRBD1 as D (6 bases). Germline CDR1 SGDLS, CDR2 YYNGEE. The CDR3 runs 16 residues. The V gene lost 0 bases and the J gene lost 5 bases, with 18 bases spanning the gap. The CDR3 loop is CASSVAGRGRQDEQYF. The CDR3, as DNA: TGTGCCAGCAGCGTAGCGGGCAGGGGAAGACAAGACGAGCAGTACTTC.

The chain has TRBV7-9 and TRBJ1-2, with 7 bases aligning to TRBD1. V lost 4 bases to trimming and J lost 2 bases; unmatched junction nucleotides: 1. This CDR3 contains 13 residues. Germline assignment: CDR1 SEHNR and CDR2 FQNEAQ (reference sequence). The CDR3 nucleotides are TGTGCCAGCAGCTCGACAGGGAACTATGGCTACACCTTC. It yields the protein CASSSTGNYGYTF.

The rearrangement joins TRBV27 to TRBJ2-7; D may be TRBD2 (5 bases). Germline V gene sequence: CDR1 MNHEY, CDR2 SMNVEV (reference sequence). The CDR3 loop spans 13 amino acids. Trimming cost V 7 bases and J 7 bases, with 17 bases left between them. CDR3 region: CASTRPGKGEQYF. CDR3 DNA: TGTGCCAGCACCCGGCCCGGGAAGGGAGAGCAGTACTTC.

The chain has TRBV4-1 and TRBJ2-5, with 7 bases that match TRBD1. Germline V gene data show CDR1 as MGHRA and CDR2 as YSYEKL. The J segment lost 1 base and the V segment lost 4 bases, leaving 6 bases of the junction unmatched. The CDR3 contains 15 residues. This chain's CDR3 is CASSPAGTVQETQYF. The CDR3 DNA is TGCGCCAGCAGCCCAGCTGGGACAGTCCAAGAGACCCAGTACTTC.

The CDR3 nucleotides are TGTGCCAGCAGCTTAGGCAGGGGGCATGCCTATGGCTACACCTTC. As protein: CASSLGRGHAYGYTF. The chain couples TRBV7-3 to TRBJ1-2; the match to TRBD1 covers 8 bases. Germline assignment: CDR1 SGHTA and CDR2 FQGTGA. CDR3 length equals 15 residues. After removal of 2 bases from V and 4 bases from J, the junction contained 6 bases not matched to a gene.

The chain couples TRBV19 to TRBJ1-2, with no clear D. Germline V CDR1 and CDR2: LNHDA, SQIVND (reference sequence). There are 12 residues in the CDR3. The V end lost 6 bases, the J end lost 7 bases, and 12 bases lay between the germline ends. The CDR3 region is CASRILSGGYTF. The CDR3, as DNA: TGTGCCAGTAGGATCCTTTCCGGTGGCTACACCTTC.

The genes are TRBV9 and TRBJ1-2; 10 positions agree with TRBD1. This CDR3 has 16 residues. J gave up 7 bases and V 0 bases, and 9 bases lay outside the gene matches. Germline CDR1 SGDLS, CDR2 YYNGEE. CDR3 bases: TGTGCCAGCAGCGTAGGGGACAGGGGTTTTGGAACTGGCTACACCTTC. Translating gives CASSVGDRGFGTGYTF.

This chain links TRBV18 with TRBJ2-5, with 7 bases identical to TRBD2. The length of the CDR3 is 13 residues. The germline CDR1 and CDR2 sequences are KGHSH and LQKENI. With V trimmed by 3 bases and J by 3 bases, 1 base remained unmatched. CDR3 nucleotides: TGTGCCAGCTCACCTCTAGCGGAAGAGACCCAGTACTTC. This gives the protein CASSPLAEETQYF.

CDR3 residues: CASSHGGTSSYEQYF. The CDR3 DNA sequence: TGTGCCAGCAGTCACGGCGGGACGTCCTCCTACGAGCAGTACTTC. This chain links TRBV28 with TRBJ2-7, with D possibly matching TRBD2 (6 bases). V lost 5 bases to trimming and J lost 0 bases, with 14 bases between them. This CDR3 is built from 15 residues. From germline, CDR1 is MDHEN and CDR2 SYDVKM.

The CDR3 sequence is CASSRRQGVETQYF. The CDR3 DNA reads as TGTGCCAGCAGCCGTAGGCAGGGGGTAGAGACCCAGTACTTC. This chain uses TRBV11-1 with TRBJ2-5; 7 positions agree with TRBD1. CDR3 length: 14 amino acids. V was clipped by 5 bases and J by 4 bases; unmatched bases: 7. Per the germline V gene, CDR1 is SGHAT and CDR2 is FQDESV (reference sequence).

The chain employs TRBV10-3 and TRBJ2-7; weak D call: TRBD1 (5 bases). The germline V and J ends were trimmed by 5 bases and 2 bases, with 16 bases remaining between them. From germline, CDR1 is ENHRY and CDR2 SYGVKD. This CDR3 has 15 residues. The CDR3 sequence: CAISQVIGVAYEQYF. For the CDR3, the DNA is TGTGCCATCAGTCAGGTGATAGGGGTAGCCTACGAGCAGTACTTC.

The chain links TRBV9 to TRBJ2-3, with 14 bases identical to TRBD2. Per the germline V gene, CDR1 is SGDLS and CDR2 is YYNGEE. With 4 bases clipped from V and 3 bases from J, the junction kept 4 bases outside the gene matches. The CDR3 totals 16 residues. This CDR3 is CASSPRTSGGTDTQYF. The CDR3, as DNA: TGTGCCAGCAGCCCCCGGACTAGCGGGGGGACAGATACGCAGTATTTT. Drawing the rest from reference TRBV9 and TRBJ2-3, the complete variable domain is DSGVTQTPKHLITATGQRVTLRCSPRSGDLSVYWYQQSLDQGLQFLIQYYNGEERAKGNILERFSAQQFPDLHSELNLSSLELGDSALYFCASSPRTSGGTDTQYFGPGTRLTVL.

The chain is built from TRBV29-1 and TRBJ2-1; 14 bases map to TRBD2. V lost 4 bases to trimming and J lost 9 bases; unmatched junction nucleotides: 8. CDR1 and CDR2 from the germline V gene are SQVTM and ANQGSEA. This CDR3 comprises 15 residues. The CDR3 here is CSVGRRLAGGGEQFF. The CDR3, as DNA: TGCAGCGTTGGGCGCCGACTAGCGGGAGGGGGTGAGCAGTTCTTC.

V usage is TRBV5-4 and J usage is TRBJ1-1, with TRBD1 identical over 8 bases. Trimming took 2 bases from V and 5 from J; bases not matched to a gene: 8. CDR1 is SGHNT, CDR2 YYREEE, per germline (reference sequence). This CDR3 region has 15 residues. The CDR3 here is CASSFLTGGGTEAFF. The CDR3 nucleotides are TGTGCCAGCAGCTTTTTAACAGGGGGAGGGACTGAAGCTTTCTTT. Looking up the rest from reference TRBV5-4 and TRBJ1-1 gives the full variable domain: ETGVTQSPTHLIKTRGQQVTLRCSSQSGHNTVSWYQQALGQGPQFIFQYYREEENGRGNFPPRFSGLQFPNYSSELNVNALELDDSALYLCASSFLTGGGTEAFFGQGTRLTVV.

This chain connects TRBV5-1 to TRBJ2-7, with TRBD1 matching over 7 bases. Germline assignment: CDR1 SGHRS and CDR2 YFSETQ. This CDR3 comprises 19 residues. V was pared by 0 bases and J by 1 base, with 16 bases of the junction left unmatched. The CDR3 bases are TGCGCCAGCAGCTTGGGGTGGGGACAGAGTCAAAAGAATTCCTACGAGCAGTACTTC. Translated: CASSLGWGQSQKNSYEQYF.

The chain uses TRBV6-5 and TRBJ2-7, with D maybe TRBD2 (5 bases). The ends were cut back, 4 bases at V and 3 bases at J, with 13 bases in the middle. The CDR3 has 14 residues. Germline lookup yields CDR1 MNHEY and CDR2 SVGAGI. The chain's CDR3 is CASSSPASSYEQYF. The CDR3 DNA reads TGTGCCAGCAGTTCCCCCGCTAGCAGCTACGAGCAGTACTTC.

This chain connects TRBV29-1 to TRBJ2-1; 7 bases agree with TRBD1. This CDR3 is 15 amino acids long. The J segment lost 0 bases and the V segment lost 6 bases, leaving 8 bases of the junction unmatched. Germline values: CDR1 SQVTM, CDR2 ANQGSEA. CDR3 sequence: CSVFGTESSYNEQFF. CDR3 DNA: TGCAGCGTCTTCGGGACAGAGAGCTCCTACAATGAGCAGTTCTTC.

The J gene is TRBJ1-1, the V gene TRBV7-2; a possible D gene is TRBD1 (6 bases). Per germline, CDR1 SGHTA and CDR2 FQGNSA. There are 15 residues in the CDR3. V was shortened by 5 bases and J by 5 bases, with 18 bases between the two germline ends. The CDR3 region is CASSPALTGSTEAFF. The CDR3 DNA is TGTGCCAGCAGCCCCGCGCTTACAGGGTCGACTGAAGCTTTCTTT. Together with reference TRBV7-2 and TRBJ1-1, the CDR3 gives the full variable domain: GAGVSQSPSNKVTEKGKDVELRCDPISGHTALYWYRQSLGQGLEFLIYFQGNSAPDKSGLPSDRFSAERTGGSVSTLTIQRTQQEDSAVYLCASSPALTGSTEAFFGQGTRLTVV.